The clone carrying this T cell receptor (beta chain) was observed many times. This entry comes from a study of metastatic and nonmetastatic thyroid tumors. Across the whole study: The study looked at repertoires side by side in blood and in tumor or nodule tissue from malignant and benign thyroid patients.

V gave up 2 bases and J gave up 0 bases; unmatched junction bases: 3. Germline V gene lookup returns CDR1 LGHNA and CDR2 YSLEER. The CDR3 runs 15 residues. No patient received treatment before thyroid surgery. In the study's own analysis: Clinicopathological groups supplied CDR3 differences that were used to build a distant-metastasis classifier for papillary thyroid cancer. TCRdb re-called clones from the PCR reads using MiXCR. For this entry, the V and J calls and clone size follow TCRdb and not the study's own pipeline. The sample carries more than 20,000 clones, under 30% recorded once. The sequence derives from a male donor with papillary thyroid cancer or a benign thyroid nodule (not recorded which). Some clones in this sample may be carry-over from other donors' samples. This sequence joins TRBV4-3 and TRBJ1-1; 7 bases map to TRBD1. Sequenced material: tumor tissue. CDR3 sequence reads: CASSQTGAMNTEAFF. In DNA, the CDR3 is TGCGCCAGCAGCCAAACAGGGGCCATGAACACTGAAGCTTTCTTT.